The clone carrying this TCR beta chain is a singleton in its sample. CDR1 and CDR2 (germline): LGHNA, YNFKEQ. V lost 0 bases and J 8 bases, leaving 24 bases between the germline ends. This CDR3 has 18 amino acids. These data belong to a study of blood T cells in healthy people across ages. The second PCR ran roughly 7 to 12 cycles with a sample-barcoded 5' primer and J-beta primers. Every cDNA was tagged by a template-switch adaptor with 12 random nucleotides. One entry per CDR3 protein results from TCRdb running MiXCR on the 5' RACE reads. In the table there are approximately 600,000 distinct CDR3 sequences, roughly 50% of which are singletons.

This receptor was identified in a man in his sixties in good health. V usage is TRBV4-2 and J usage is TRBJ2-3, with D perhaps TRBD1 or TRBD2 (5 bases each). Specimen: blood. The CDR3: CASSQDSGRGTVAGTQYF. CDR3 sequence (DNA): TGTGCCAGCAGCCAAGATTCGGGGCGCGGAACCGTCGCTGGTACGCAGTATTTT.